The TCR beta chain under discussion was sequenced for a study of blood T cells in healthy people across ages. Together with a sample-barcoded 5' primer, a J-beta primer mix was included in a second PCR lasting roughly 6 to 12 cycles. In TCRdb, the 5' RACE reads were re-called with MiXCR into one record per CDR3 protein. This sample carries hundreds of thousands of distinct CDR3 sequences, roughly 20% of them seen once, and the ten largest clones take about 3.6%. Notes on the study in general: Per million T cells, the diversity of TCR beta decreased roughly linearly as age advanced. Both naive CD4+ cell counts and diversity were greater in long-lived donors than in aged donors.

The people who gave samples were healthy Caucasians from Russia, aged roughly 6 to 100. In this sample, this clonotype turned up many times. Its antigen is currently unknown. Looked up from germline, CDR1 is DFQATT and CDR2 is SNEGSKA (reference sequence). V was clipped by 5 bases and J by 4 bases; unmatched bases: 4. The CDR3 loop spans 12 amino acids. The V and J genes are TRBV20-1 and TRBJ2-5, with 7 bases matching TRBD2. The clonotype comes from a man in his sixties or seventies in good health. The source material was blood. CDR3 nucleotides: TGCAGTGCTCGCTTAGCGGGAGAGACCCAGTACTTC. It yields the protein CSARLAGETQYF.